There are a few counts of the clone carrying this T cell receptor (beta chain). Trimming left V 5 bases short and J 6 bases short, with 10 bases between. The CDR3 runs 12 residues. The germline V gene encodes CDR1 KGHSH and CDR2 LQKENI. This entry is derived from a study of control samples from healthy donors and cancer patients. Repertoires were generated with immunoSEQ multiplex PCR, while TCRdb's copy carries only in-frame clones and drops some. The sample has more than 150,000 clones; about 93% are singletons. This receptor was taken from a man aged 18 to 30 in good health. The chain combines TRBV18 with TRBJ1-1; no firm D call. Sequencing was performed on blood. The CDR3 DNA reads TGTGCCAGCTCAAGTACGGGCGCTGAAGCTTTCTTT. It encodes CASSSTGAEAFF.